A single sample gave rise to the 5 T cell receptor beta chains below, sequenced in a study of CD8 T cells in Susac syndrome. RNA amounts of roughly 0.5 to 1 ug underwent reverse transcription with random hexamers. One entry per CDR3 protein results from TCRdb running MiXCR on the immunoSEQ multiplex PCR reads. Among some 130,000 distinct CDR3 sequences listed, 91% were seen once. What was sequenced was CD8+ T cells from PBMCs. These receptors originate from a human donor with multiple sclerosis.

The gene calls are TRBV27 and TRBJ1-2; 7 bases are a match to TRBD1. This CDR3 is built from 14 residues. Germline CDR1 is MNHEY and CDR2 is SMNVEV (reference sequence). The V and J ends lost 3 bases and 7 bases, in that order; junction bases with no gene match: 8. The CDR3 DNA follows: TGTGCCAGCAGTTTTACCAGGGGACAGCGTGGCTACACCTTC. Translated: CASSFTRGQRGYTF.

The CDR3 nucleotides are TGCGCCAGCAGCCTTCTTGGACTAGCGGAGACCTACGAGCAGTACTTC. Amino acid sequence: CASSLLGLAETYEQYF. V usage is TRBV4-1 and J usage is TRBJ2-7; TRBD2 agrees at 10 bases. The V gene end was trimmed by 4 bases and the J gene end by 2 bases; junction bases not matched to a gene: 8. CDR1 is MGHRA, CDR2 YSYEKL, per germline. The CDR3 is made up of 16 amino acids.

This clonotype turned up a few times. The V call is TRBV6-1, the J call TRBJ2-2; D gene uncertain. This CDR3 region has 12 residues. The germline CDR1 and CDR2 sequences are MNHNS and SASEGT. V was cut by 9 bases and J by 0 bases, with 5 bases left in between. The CDR3 DNA follows: TGTGCCAGTTTCACGAACACCGGGGAGCTGTTTTTT. It encodes CASFTNTGELFF.

This clonotype appeared once. This chain links TRBV4-3 with TRBJ1-1; TRBD1 might be the D (5 bases). Germline V CDR1 and CDR2: LGHNA, YSLEER. The CDR3 covers 14 residues. The germline V and J ends were trimmed by 3 bases and 2 bases, with 10 bases remaining between them. CDR3 sequence (DNA): TGCGCCAGCAGCCATGGAGGGGAAAACACTGAAGCTTTCTTT. The encoded protein is CASSHGGENTEAFF.

V usage is TRBV4-2 and J usage is TRBJ1-2; 8 bases are shared with TRBD1. The V and J ends lost 4 bases and 6 bases, in that order; junction bases with no gene match: 7. This CDR3 region has 14 residues. From germline, CDR1 is LGHNA and CDR2 YNFKEQ. This CDR3 reads CASSPQGAPNGYTF. CDR3 in DNA: TGTGCCAGCAGCCCTCAGGGGGCCCCCAATGGCTACACCTTC.